The rows below give T cell receptor beta chains drawn from one sample of a study of identical twins. In TCRdb, the 5' RACE reads were re-called with MiXCR into one record per CDR3 protein. The sample yields about 790,000 distinct CDR3 sequences, roughly 18% seen once. The data also belong to a second study, concerning T cells expressing NK-cell markers.

Material: PBMCs. These receptors came from a woman aged 18-29 years in good health. The CDR3 runs from the conserved cysteine through the conserved F or W. Each record gives: clone size, D gene, J gene, V gene, CDR3 protein, CDR3 DNA. D genes are given only for firm matches. For some rows the clone size is stated as once, few or many, or as a class when expanded; others skip it.

>NA|NA|TRBJ2-7|TRBV12-3/TRBV12-4
CASSFPGHSGYEQYF
TGTGCCAGCAGTTTCCCGGGACATTCGGGTTACGAGCAGTACTTC
>few|NA|TRBJ2-1|TRBV5-1
CAIARASSYNEQFF
TGCGCCATCGCCCGGGCAAGCTCCTACAATGAGCAGTTCTTC
>once|NA|TRBJ2-5|TRBV11-2
CASSLDFGHPETQYF
TGTGCCAGCAGCTTAGACTTCGGGCACCCAGAGACCCAGTACTTC
>NA|NA|TRBJ1-2|TRBV21-1
CASSKLGGLMRYTF
TGTGCCAGCAGCAAATTAGGGGGACTTATGCGCTACACCTTC
>NA|NA|TRBJ2-1|TRBV25-1
CASSGGPEQFF
TGTGCCAGCAGCGGAGGGCCAGAGCAGTTCTTC
>NA|NA|TRBJ2-1|TRBV5-8
CASRSGVWTPKHVEQFF
TGTGCCAGCAGATCAGGCGTTTGGACTCCTAAGCATGTTGAGCAGTTCTTC
>few|NA|TRBJ1-6|TRBV12-3/TRBV12-4
CASSLEYSLTNSPLHF
TGTGCCAGCAGTTTAGAATACAGCCTCACTAATTCACCCCTCCACTTT
>few|TRBD2|TRBJ2-1|TRBV29-1
CSVYGTREDNEQFF
TGCAGCGTTTACGGGACTAGGGAAGACAATGAGCAGTTCTTC
>NA|TRBD1|TRBJ2-3|TRBV30
CAWGQGDQYF
TGTGCCTGGGGACAGGGGGACCAGTATTTT
>NA|NA|TRBJ2-5|TRBV5-6
CASSRGRSETQYF
TGTGCCAGCAGCCGCGGGCGCTCGGAGACCCAGTACTTC
>NA|NA|TRBJ1-1|TRBV7-6
CASSPDRINTEAFF
TGTGCCAGCAGCCCCGACAGGATTAACACTGAAGCTTTCTTT
>few|NA|TRBJ2-1|TRBV6-1
CASSDTYNEQFF
TGTGCCAGCAGTGACACCTACAATGAGCAGTTCTTC
>few|NA|TRBJ1-1|TRBV12-3/TRBV12-4
CASTLPKGAEAFF
TGTGCCAGCACCCTCCCCAAGGGGGCTGAAGCTTTCTTT
>NA|NA|TRBJ2-7|TRBV6-1
CASSEPGRAYEQYF
TGTGCCAGCAGTGAACCGGGACGGGCCTACGAGCAGTACTTC
>NA|TRBD2|TRBJ2-7|TRBV18
CASSTPDGGYEQYF
TGTGCCAGCTCAACCCCGGACGGGGGGTACGAGCAGTACTTC
>NA|TRBD2|TRBJ2-7|TRBV19
CASSIDLTSGDRGIYEQYF
TGTGCCAGTAGTATAGATCTGACTAGCGGGGACCGAGGGATCTACGAGCAGTACTTC
>few|NA|TRBJ2-3|TRBV10-3
CAISRSVKLTATDTQYF
TGTGCCATCAGTCGGTCAGTGAAGCTGACAGCCACAGATACGCAGTATTTT
>NA|TRBD1|TRBJ2-7|TRBV7-2
CASTAGTAHYEQYF
TGTGCCAGCACCGCTGGGACAGCGCACTACGAGCAGTACTTC
>few|TRBD1|TRBJ1-2|TRBV25-1
CASSEGQFYGYTF
TGTGCCAGCAGTGAGGGACAGTTCTATGGCTACACCTTC
>NA|NA|TRBJ2-5|TRBV5-6
CASSLSRVQETQYF
TGTGCCAGCAGCTTGAGCAGGGTCCAAGAGACCCAGTACTTC
>NA|NA|TRBJ1-1|TRBV27
CASSLYRSYTEAFF
TGTGCCAGCAGTTTATACAGGAGCTACACTGAAGCTTTCTTT
>NA|NA|TRBJ1-4|TRBV7-6
CASSDSLRGSGNEKLFF
TGTGCCAGCAGCGATTCTTTGAGGGGATCGGGTAATGAAAAACTGTTTTTT